This is a list of T cell receptor beta chains from one sample in a study of blood T cell repertoires in COVID-19. Clones were sequenced by immunoSEQ multiplex PCR, and TCRdb holds only the in-frame ones, with some missing. Found here are 80,000 or so clones, roughly 80% of them singletons; the top ten hold about 10%. Sequences were obtained from peripheral blood. Source of these receptors: a human donor in a cohort sampled during active COVID-19. Each CDR3 is given with its conserved first and last residue. D genes are given only for firm matches. Only part of the rows carry a size: once, few, many, or a class if the clone is expanded.

v_call	d_call	clone_size	j_call	cdr3_aa	cdr3_nt
TRBV5-8	TRBD1	once	TRBJ2-2	CASSFRDSLPGELFF	TGTGCCAGCAGCTTCCGGGACAGTCTCCCCGGGGAGCTGTTTTTT
TRBV7-9	-	few	TRBJ1-1	CASSYSPSGREAFF	TGTGCCAGCAGCTATTCTCCAAGTGGCAGAGAAGCTTTCTTT
TRBV2	-	-	TRBJ1-3	CASSESWASSGNTIYF	TGTGCCAGCAGTGAATCATGGGCGAGCTCTGGAAACACCATATATTTT
TRBV27	-	once	TRBJ2-7	CASSLGAEQYF	TGTGCCAGCAGTTTGGGCGCCGAGCAGTACTTC
TRBV9	-	-	TRBJ2-1	CASSAVGTVYNEQFF	TGTGCCAGCAGCGCGGTAGGGACTGTGTACAATGAGCAGTTCTTC
TRBV25-1	TRBD1	-	TRBJ1-2	CASSDRGNYGYTF	TGTGCCAGCAGCGACAGGGGTAACTATGGCTACACCTTC
TRBV14	-	few	TRBJ2-3	CASSLPGLGRDTQYF	TGTGCCAGCAGCCTCCCGGGACTGGGGCGGGATACGCAGTATTTT
TRBV6-5	TRBD1	-	TRBJ2-1	CASTLTGTGRNEQFF	TGTGCCAGCACCCTAACCGGGACAGGGCGAAATGAGCAGTTCTTC
TRBV5-1	-	many	TRBJ2-7	CASSFSQGLGEQYF	TGCGCCAGCAGCTTCTCGCAGGGTCTTGGGGAGCAGTACTTC
TRBV2	-	-	TRBJ2-7	CASSRFGGAYEQYF	TGTGCCAGCAGTCGGTTCGGCGGGGCCTACGAGCAGTACTTC
TRBV18	-	-	TRBJ1-6	CASSLSGTINSPLHF	TGTGCCAGCTCACTGTCGGGGACAATTAATTCACCCCTCCACTTT
TRBV7-9	-	-	TRBJ1-3	CASRPGPGATGNTIYF	TGTGCCAGCAGACCGGGCCCAGGGGCGACCGGAAACACCATATATTTT
TRBV11-2	-	-	TRBJ1-2	CASSLDRQQGGYTF	TGTGCCAGCAGCTTAGATCGTCAGCAGGGAGGCTACACCTTC
TRBV2	TRBD1	-	TRBJ2-7	CASSPRQGAYEQYF	TGTGCCAGCAGCCCCCGACAGGGAGCCTACGAGCAGTACTTC
TRBV2	TRBD1	few	TRBJ2-7	CASSELDRGFTYEQYF	TGTGCCAGCAGTGAACTGGACAGGGGGTTTACCTACGAGCAGTACTTC
TRBV5-6	-	-	TRBJ2-7	CASSSDIREQYF	TGTGCCAGCAGCTCGGACATCCGCGAGCAGTACTTC
TRBV29-1	-	-	TRBJ2-3	CSLLDGSTDTQYF	TGCAGCTTACTAGACGGTAGCACAGATACGCAGTATTTT
TRBV11-2	-	once	TRBJ1-3	CASSLTGLPGNTIYF	TGTGCCAGCAGCTTAACAGGGCTTCCTGGAAACACCATATATTTT
TRBV5-1	TRBD1	-	TRBJ1-1	CASSAGQPGAEAFF	TGCGCCAGCAGCGCGGGACAGCCAGGCGCTGAAGCTTTCTTT
TRBV10-3	TRBD1	once	TRBJ2-7	CAISDTLDRGSYEQYF	TGTGCCATCAGTGACACATTGGACAGGGGTTCGTACGAGCAGTACTTC